This passage covers 28 T cell receptor beta chains from one sample sequenced in a study of regulatory T cells in long-lasting Graves disease. To make TCR beta libraries, researchers used iRepertoire HTBI primers and Arm-PCR of CDR3 regions. Each CDR3 protein is one row after TCRdb ran MiXCR on the multiplex PCR reads. The sample holds some 230,000 distinct CDR3 sequences, about 18% seen once. Documented time point: newly diagnosed GD, antithyroid drugs for less than 3 months. With RNA extracted from PBMCs as input, the TCR library was made. This specimen consisted of peripheral blood mononuclear cells (PBMCs), obtained at new diagnosis, from a patient treated with antithyroid drugs. All receptors derive from a female donor with Graves disease.

In the case of this clonotype: A far larger clone is off by one base, so a read error is likely. The gene calls are TRBV3-1 and TRBJ1-1, with unresolved D. The CDR3 loop spans 17 amino acids. In germline, CDR1 is LGHDT, CDR2 YNNKEL (reference sequence). V was shortened by 6 bases and J by 6 bases, with 26 bases between the two germline ends. The CDR3 spells CASSYSVNGSPTSEAFF. The CDR3 nucleotides are TGTGCCAGCAGTTACTCGGTCAACGGATCTCCCACATCTGAAGCTTTCTTT. Full variable domain (rest looked up from reference TRBV3-1 and TRBJ1-1): DTAVSQTPKYLVTQMGNDKSIKCEQNLGHDTMYWYKQDSKKFLKIMFSYNNKELIINETVPNRFSPKSPDKAHLNLHINSLELGDSAVYFCASSYSVNGSPTSEAFFGQGTRLTVV.

This clonotype appeared a few times. The chain couples TRBV27 to TRBJ2-7, with D perhaps given as TRBD1 or TRBD2 (5 bases each). The germline gives CDR1 MNHEY, CDR2 SMNVEV (reference sequence). Trimming cost V 8 bases and J 3 bases, with 17 bases left between them. The length of the CDR3 is 14 residues. The CDR3 here is CASSGPLTFYEQYF. In nucleotides, the CDR3 is TGTGCCAGCTCGGGACCGCTCACCTTCTACGAGCAGTACTTC.

The chain couples TRBV2 to TRBJ2-3, with TRBD1 identical over 7 bases. CDR3 length: 13 amino acids. Germline V CDR1 and CDR2: SNHLY, FYNNEI. Germline trimming cut 9 bases from V and 2 bases from J; bases unmatched to any gene: 5. The CDR3 protein is CARPGQNTDTQYF. CDR3 DNA sequence: TGTGCCAGACCGGGACAGAACACAGATACGCAGTATTTT.

This clonotype has at least ten counts. In nucleotides, the CDR3 is TGTGCCACCAGCAGAGATCGGGTAGGGGACGAGCAGTACTTC. Translated, it gives CATSRDRVGDEQYF. J is TRBJ2-7 and V is TRBV15, with D perhaps matching TRBD1 (5 bases). Germline assignment: CDR1 LNHNV and CDR2 YYDKDF (reference sequence). This CDR3 is built from 14 residues. V lost 0 bases, J lost 5 bases, and 11 bases lay in between.

In this sample, this clonotype turned up many times. The gene calls are TRBV19 and TRBJ2-1, with a tentative D call TRBD2 (5 bases). The length of the CDR3 is 13 residues. Per the germline V gene, CDR1 is LNHDA and CDR2 is SQIVND (reference sequence). V was pared by 3 bases and J by 8 bases, with 11 bases between. The CDR3 DNA reads TGTGCCAGTAGTATTCCAGGCGGGTATGAGCAGTTCTTC. Translated: CASSIPGGYEQFF.

Many counts were recorded for this clonotype. The J gene is TRBJ2-7, the V gene TRBV20-1, with TRBD2 identical over 12 bases. After removal of 3 bases from V and 2 bases from J, the junction contained 5 bases not matched to a gene. Germline CDR1 reads DFQATT; CDR2 reads SNEGSKA (reference sequence). The CDR3 runs 15 residues. In DNA, the CDR3 is TGCAGTGCTAGTGCTAGCGGGAGGGGAGCCTACGAGCAGTACTTC. Translating gives CSASASGRGAYEQYF.

Concerning this clonotype itself: With a much larger clone just one base away, this may be a read error. In nucleotides, the CDR3 is TGCAGTGCTACATTTCGCAGCCTGGATTACGAGCAGTACTTC. Its protein product is CSATFRSLDYEQYF. This rearrangement joins TRBV20-1 to TRBJ2-7; no clear D. V was pared by 4 bases and J by 4 bases, with 17 bases between. The length of the CDR3 is 14 residues. Germline lookup yields CDR1 DFQATT and CDR2 SNEGSKA (reference sequence).

This clonotype was recorded many times. The V call is TRBV28, the J call TRBJ1-3, with 8 positions matching TRBD1. Germline V gene data show CDR1 as MDHEN and CDR2 as SYDVKM. This CDR3 has 14 amino acids. Unmatched junction bases numbered 3, after V lost 7 bases and J lost 1 base. CDR3: CASKQGGSGNTIYF. The CDR3 DNA sequence: TGTGCCAGCAAACAGGGGGGGTCTGGAAACACCATATATTTT.

This clonotype showed up many times. This sequence joins TRBV2 and TRBJ2-4, with TRBD2 identical over 9 bases. Germline V gene data show CDR1 as SNHLY and CDR2 as FYNNEI. The V and J ends lost 0 bases and 4 bases, in that order; junction bases with no gene match: 7. This CDR3 is built from 17 residues. In DNA, the CDR3 is TGTGCCAGCAGTGAAGCGCTTTTGCGGGGGGGTAAAAACATTCAGTACTTC. Translating it yields CASSEALLRGGKNIQYF. The whole variable domain, filled in from reference TRBV2 and TRBJ2-4, reads EPEVTQTPSHQVTQMGQEVILRCVPISNHLYFYWYRQILGQKVEFLVSFYNNEISEKSEIFDDQFSVERPDGSNFTLKIRSTKLEDSAMYFCASSEALLRGGKNIQYFGAGTRLSVL.

In this sample, this clonotype turned up many times. This chain joins TRBV13 and TRBJ2-7, with a possible D match to TRBD1 (6 bases). V lost 0 bases, J lost 1 base, and 10 bases lay in between. The CDR3 length is 15 residues. Germline loops: CDR1 PRHDT, CDR2 FYEKMQ (reference sequence). The CDR3 region has the DNA TGTGCCAGCAGCTTAGGCAGGGACATATCCTACGAGCAGTACTTC. Protein sequence: CASSLGRDISYEQYF.

There are many counts of this clonotype. The CDR3 DNA reads as TGTGCCAGCAGCGCTTCGACAGGGGGAACATACGAGCAGTACTTC. Translating gives CASSASTGGTYEQYF. The chain joins TRBV9 to TRBJ2-7; 9 bases fit TRBD1. There are 15 residues in the CDR3. From germline, CDR1 is SGDLS and CDR2 YYNGEE. The V segment lost 3 bases and the J segment 4 bases; nucleotides outside the gene matches: 8.

Many counts were recorded for this clonotype. The chain couples TRBV9 to TRBJ2-3, with TRBD2 identical over 12 bases. The CDR3 has 16 amino acids. Germline V gene sequence: CDR1 SGDLS, CDR2 YYNGEE. The J segment lost 2 bases and the V segment lost 3 bases, leaving 4 bases of the junction unmatched. The CDR3 spells CASSAGLAGPTDTQYF. CDR3 nucleotides: TGTGCCAGCAGCGCCGGACTAGCGGGACCCACAGATACGCAGTATTTT.

This clonotype showed up just a few times. Mismatch with germline at one junction end may stem from a read error. This rearrangement joins TRBV27 to TRBJ2-7; 8 nucleotides match TRBD2. The germline V gene has CDR1 MNHEY and CDR2 SMNVEV (reference sequence). This CDR3 has 15 residues. CDR3 coding DNA: TGTGCCAGCAGTTCATTGGCGGGAGGCACCTACGGGCAGTACTTC. Amino acid sequence: CASSSLAGGTYGQYF.

This clonotype appeared many times. This sequence joins TRBV6-5 and TRBJ2-2; the D is unclear. The ends were cut back, 0 bases at V and 7 bases at J, with 6 bases in the middle. CDR3 size: 13 residues. Germline CDR1 and CDR2: MNHEY and SVGAGI. The CDR3 DNA sequence: TGTGCCAGCAGTTACTCGGACGGCGGGGAGCTGTTTTTT. This sequence encodes CASSYSDGGELFF.

This clonotype was seen many times. The chain recombines TRBV27 with TRBJ2-4; 7 nucleotides agree with TRBD1. Germline V gene data show CDR1 as MNHEY and CDR2 as SMNVEV (reference sequence). CDR3 length: 18 amino acids. After removal of 3 bases from V and 1 base from J, the junction contained 12 bases not matched to a gene. This chain's CDR3 is CASSFKPTGRWAKNIQYF. The CDR3 nucleotides read TGTGCCAGCAGTTTTAAACCGACAGGGCGGTGGGCCAAAAACATTCAGTACTTC.

The table lists this clonotype with many counts. The chain carries TRBV12-3 or TRBV12-4 and TRBJ2-4; 14 bases agree with TRBD2. The CDR3 runs to 16 residues. The V gene end was trimmed by 6 bases and the J gene end by 6 bases; junction bases not matched to a gene: 7. DNA for the CDR3: TGTGCCAGCAGGCAGCCCGGGACTAGCGGGAGAAACATTCAGTACTTC. Amino acid sequence: CASRQPGTSGRNIQYF.

This clonotype was detected ten times or more. This rearrangement joins TRBV19 to TRBJ1-2; 7 nucleotides line up with TRBD1. Germline V lookup: CDR1 LNHDA, CDR2 SQIVND (reference sequence). J gave up 4 bases and V 6 bases, and 14 bases lay outside the gene matches. The CDR3 sequence is 16 residues long. This CDR3 reads CASRTHLDRVGYGYTF. For the CDR3, the DNA is TGTGCCAGTAGAACGCACCTAGACAGGGTGGGCTATGGCTACACCTTC.

This clonotype has at least ten counts. This chain connects TRBV24-1 to TRBJ1-5; D not certain. The length of the CDR3 is 13 residues. From germline, CDR1 is KGHDR and CDR2 SFDVKD. Trimming took off 6 bases at V and 7 bases at J, with 12 bases between the two ends. The CDR3 DNA follows: TGTGCCACCAGTAAGTCGGCGCAACAGCCCCAGCATTTT. Its translation: CATSKSAQQPQHF.

This clonotype was seen only a few times. The chain is built from TRBV7-8 and TRBJ1-2; possible D gene TRBD1, 6 bases. Germline V gene lookup returns CDR1 SGHVS and CDR2 FQNEAQ. Trimming left V 4 bases short and J 6 bases short, with 24 bases between. The CDR3 length is 17 residues. In DNA form, the CDR3 reads TGTGCCAGCAGCTCCAGCGGGGGGCCCGACCCTATGGATGGCTACACCTTC. Its translation: CASSSSGGPDPMDGYTF.

This clonotype was detected many times. This chain links TRBV4-2 with TRBJ2-7; tentatively, D is TRBD1 (5 bases). This CDR3 region has 13 residues. Germline CDR1 and CDR2: LGHNA and YNFKEQ. The ends were cut back, 0 bases at V and 4 bases at J, with 7 bases in the middle. Here the CDR3 reads CASSQDKGYEQYF. As DNA, the CDR3 is TGTGCCAGCAGCCAAGATAAGGGGTACGAGCAGTACTTC.

The table lists this clonotype with many counts. The chain is built from TRBV5-1 and TRBJ2-3; tentative D call: TRBD1 (6 bases). CDR3 size: 17 residues. Trimming took off 0 bases at V and 0 bases at J, with 14 bases between the two ends. The V gene's germline CDR1 is SGHRS and CDR2 YFSETQ. CDR3 in amino acids: CASSLGSTGTSTDTQYF. The CDR3 DNA sequence: TGCGCCAGCAGCTTGGGATCGACAGGAACTAGCACAGATACGCAGTATTTT.

This clonotype was detected many times. The chain has TRBV7-8 and TRBJ1-1; 8 bases align to TRBD1. The V segment lost 6 bases and the J segment 6 bases; nucleotides outside the gene matches: 9. There are 14 residues in the CDR3. Germline V CDR1 and CDR2: SGHVS, FQNEAQ. Here the CDR3 reads CASSSWTGLPEAFF. The DNA of the CDR3 is TGTGCCAGCAGTTCCTGGACAGGGCTTCCTGAAGCTTTCTTT.

This clonotype was found many times. The chain has TRBV11-3 and TRBJ2-4; the D is unclear. Trimming took 3 bases from V and 1 from J, leaving 10 bases between them. Germline lookup yields CDR1 SGHNT and CDR2 YENEEA. There are 15 residues in the CDR3. CDR3 bases: TGTGCCAGCAGCTTTGGTCCCACGGCCAAAAACATTCAGTACTTC. As protein: CASSFGPTAKNIQYF.

Many counts were recorded for this clonotype. The V call is TRBV6-1, the J call TRBJ2-7; D possibly corresponds to TRBD2 (6 bases). CDR3 length: 13 residues. Deletions cut 2 bases from V and 8 bases from J, with 13 bases between. The germline V gene encodes CDR1 MNHNS and CDR2 SASEGT. CDR3 nucleotides: TGTGCCAGCAGTGAAAGGGAGGAGGGAAAGCAGTACTTC. It yields the protein CASSEREEGKQYF.

This clonotype was picked up many times. The chain carries TRBV29-1 and TRBJ2-1; 7 positions agree with TRBD2. The length of the CDR3 is 13 residues. The V and J ends lost 3 bases and 5 bases, in that order; junction bases with no gene match: 4. Germline CDR1 is SQVTM and CDR2 is ANQGSEA. CDR3 sequence (DNA): TGCAGCGTTGAGCGGGAGCTGCACAATGAGCAGTTCTTC. Translated: CSVERELHNEQFF.

The rearrangement links TRBV12-3 or TRBV12-4 to TRBJ1-2; no reliable D call. V was trimmed by 2 bases and J by 4 bases, leaving 8 bases between them. This CDR3 spans 13 amino acids. This CDR3 reads CASSLQEIYGYTF. As DNA, the CDR3 is TGTGCCAGCAGTTTACAGGAGATCTATGGCTACACCTTC.

This clonotype was observed many times. The CDR3 protein is CASSLGLGVTEAFF. DNA for the CDR3: TGTGCCAGCAGCTTGGGGTTGGGGGTCACTGAAGCTTTCTTT. The chain uses TRBV5-6 and TRBJ1-1, with D possibly matching TRBD1 (5 bases). V was clipped by 0 bases and J by 4 bases, with 10 bases between them. There are 14 residues in the CDR3. CDR1 is SGHDT, CDR2 YYEEEE, per germline.

This clonotype was counted ten times or more. The chain couples TRBV28 to TRBJ1-5; D is possibly TRBD1 (6 bases). The CDR3 has 13 amino acids. The germline CDR1 and CDR2 sequences are MDHEN and SYDVKM. V gave up 5 bases and J gave up 4 bases, with 9 bases separating them. The CDR3 DNA reads as TGTGCCAGCAGTATACAGGGTAATCAGCCCCAGCATTTT. It yields the protein CASSIQGNQPQHF.